The 20 T cell receptor beta chains in this list originate from one sample, sequenced in a study of T cells generated in artificial thymic organoids. TCRalpha and TCRbeta libraries were amplified separately by semi-nested PCR with TRAC or TRBC reverse primers. TCRdb redid the calling of the 5' RACE reads with MiXCR, one entry per CDR3 protein. The repertoire holds thousands of distinct CDR3 sequences, with around 19% as singletons. The specimen was naive CD8+ T cells from the thymus. Subset given: CD3+TCRalphabeta+CD8SP T cells; for blood, CD45RO-CCR7+ naive CD8+ T cells. The source of these receptors is a human donor who gave cord blood stem cells for thymic organoid culture, a cardiac surgery patient who gave postnatal thymus, or a blood donor (not recorded which).

This clonotype is deemed medium-sized. The V call is TRBV6-6, the J call TRBJ1-2, with TRBD1 as a possible D gene (5 bases). The germline V and J ends were trimmed by 0 bases and 7 bases, with 12 bases remaining between them. Germline CDR1 MNHNY, CDR2 SVGAGI (reference sequence). CDR3 length equals 14 residues. CDR3 protein: CASSYSRGFFGYTF. Written as DNA, the CDR3 is TGTGCCAGCAGTTACTCGCGGGGGTTCTTTGGCTACACCTTC.

By sample fraction, this clonotype is medium-sized. The chain uses TRBV7-9 and TRBJ2-2; D not resolved. V was cut by 4 bases and J by 6 bases, with 0 bases left in between. The CDR3 length is 10 residues. Germline values: CDR1 SEHNR, CDR2 FQNEAQ (reference sequence). CDR3 DNA: TGTGCCAGCAGCTCCGGGGAGCTGTTTTTT. It is translated as CASSSGELFF.

Concerning this clonotype itself: The junction departs from the called germline gene at one end, perhaps through a read error. The V call is TRBV5-1, the J call TRBJ2-1, with D uncertain. Germline V gene sequence: CDR1 SGHRS, CDR2 YFSETQ. This CDR3 spans 14 amino acids. CDR3 sequence (DNA): TGCGCCAACAGCTTGGAGTTCAGGCGGCATGAGCAGTTCTTC. Protein sequence: CANSLEFRRHEQFF.

This clonotype was detected many times. The rearrangement uses TRBV28 and TRBJ2-7; maybe TRBD1 (6 bases). Germline V CDR1 and CDR2: MDHEN, SYDVKM. V was pared by 3 bases and J by 2 bases, with 11 bases between. This CDR3 is built from 14 residues. The CDR3 DNA sequence: TGTGCCAGCAGTTTTCGGACAGCGACCTACGAGCAGTACTTC. Its translation: CASSFRTATYEQYF.

In its sample, this clonotype is medium-sized. The V and J genes are TRBV28 and TRBJ1-1, with a weak D call TRBD1 (5 bases). The germline V gene has CDR1 MDHEN and CDR2 SYDVKM. V gave up 5 bases and J gave up 8 bases, with 9 bases separating them. The CDR3 covers 11 residues. The CDR3 DNA follows: TGTGCCAGCAGTCGAGGGGAGGAAGCTTTCTTT. Encoded protein: CASSRGEEAFF.

This clonotype ranks as medium-sized. This rearrangement joins TRBV12-3 or TRBV12-4 to TRBJ1-1; a possible D gene is TRBD1 (6 bases). V shed 4 bases and J shed 5 bases, with 8 bases lying between them. This CDR3 is built from 12 residues. Here the CDR3 reads CASSWTVTEAFF. CDR3 DNA sequence: TGTGCCAGCAGTTGGACAGTGACTGAAGCTTTCTTT.

Judged by abundance, this clonotype is medium-sized. V gene TRBV6-6 combines with J gene TRBJ1-5, with D possibly TRBD1 on 5 matching bases. The CDR3 contains 13 residues. Trimming pared 6 bases from V and 5 bases from J, leaving 11 bases between. Germline V lookup: CDR1 MNHNY, CDR2 SVGAGI (reference sequence). The CDR3 DNA sequence: TGTGCCAGCAGGCCCCTAGGGGATCAGCCCCAGCATTTT. It yields the protein CASRPLGDQPQHF.

This clonotype showed up many times. The gene calls are TRBV5-1 and TRBJ2-7; no firm D call. Trimming stripped 0 bases from V and 3 bases from J, with 13 bases between. The length of the CDR3 is 15 residues. Germline V CDR1 and CDR2: SGHRS, YFSETQ. The CDR3 loop is CASSLVAVTDYEQYF. The CDR3 DNA is TGCGCCAGCAGCTTGGTGGCAGTCACAGACTACGAGCAGTACTTC.

This clonotype is categorized as medium-sized. This chain connects TRBV6-5 to TRBJ1-1; D ambiguous. Trimming took off 6 bases at V and 1 base at J, with 12 bases between the two ends. The CDR3 covers 14 residues. CDR1 and CDR2 (germline): MNHEY, SVGAGI. In DNA, the CDR3 is TGTGCCAGCAGCCCGGCGACGTCGAACACTGAAGCTTTCTTT. The encoded protein is CASSPATSNTEAFF.

This clonotype is categorized as medium-sized. A junction end diverges from the germline sequence, so it may reflect a read error. This chain connects TRBV12-3 or TRBV12-4 to TRBJ2-3, with unresolved D. The CDR3 covers 12 residues. CDR3 DNA: TGTGCCAGCAGTTTGGTTTCAGACACGCAGTATTTT. Protein: CASSLVSDTQYF.

On this clonotype: A much larger clone sits a single nucleotide away, making a read error possible. The chain couples TRBV6-5 to TRBJ2-3, with TRBD2 matching 10 bases. After removal of 0 bases from V and 4 bases from J, the junction contained 7 bases not matched to a gene. CDR3 size: 17 residues. The germline gives CDR1 MNHEY, CDR2 SVGAGI. CDR3 sequence (DNA): TGTGCCAGCAGTTACTCGGACCCAGGGACTAGCGCAGATACGCAGTATTTT. It is translated as CASSYSDPGTSADTQYF.

This clonotype counts as medium-sized. J is TRBJ2-7 and V is TRBV27; the D is unclear. The CDR3 covers 13 residues. Germline assignment: CDR1 MNHEY and CDR2 SMNVEV (reference sequence). Trimming took off 3 bases at V and 3 bases at J, with 9 bases between the two ends. The CDR3 DNA reads as TGTGCCAGCAGTTTCGGCAGGAACTACGAGCAGTACTTC. It codes for CASSFGRNYEQYF.

This clonotype was detected once. The V and J genes are TRBV27 and TRBJ2-7; 7 bases map to TRBD2. After removal of 2 bases from V and 0 bases from J, the junction contained 1 base not matched to a gene. Per germline, CDR1 MNHEY and CDR2 SMNVEV (reference sequence). The length of the CDR3 is 14 residues. CDR3 loop: CASSLASGSYEQYF. The CDR3 DNA sequence: TGTGCCAGCAGTTTAGCTAGCGGCTCCTACGAGCAGTACTTC.

This clonotype is labeled medium-sized (0.01 to 0.1%). The chain joins TRBV7-6 to TRBJ2-7; 8 bases are a match to TRBD1. Germline values: CDR1 SGHVS, CDR2 FNYEAQ. Losses at the gene ends were 5 bases for V and 6 bases for J; bases not matched to a gene: 6. The CDR3 is 13 residues long. In DNA, the CDR3 is TGTGCCAGCAGCCCACTCACAGGGGGCGAGCAGTACTTC. As protein: CASSPLTGGEQYF.

This clonotype was seen at least ten times. The rearrangement links TRBV7-9 to TRBJ2-3; 7 bases are a match to TRBD1. J lost 0 bases, V lost 6 bases, and 9 bases had no gene match. CDR1 SEHNR and CDR2 FQNEAQ come from the germline V gene (reference sequence). The CDR3 length is 16 residues. The CDR3 coding sequence is TGTGCCAGCAGGGGGGACCGGGACAGCAGCACAGATACGCAGTATTTT. This gives the protein CASRGDRDSSTDTQYF.

By share, this clonotype counts as medium-sized. The V call is TRBV4-1, the J call TRBJ2-2, with TRBD1 matching over 7 bases. The CDR3 is 17 residues long. Per the germline V gene, CDR1 is MGHRA and CDR2 is YSYEKL. Trimming took 0 bases from V and 5 from J; bases not matched to a gene: 9. The CDR3 nucleotides are TGCGCCAGCAGCCAAGAAGAGGACAGGTCATGGACCGGGGAGCTGTTTTTT. Protein: CASSQEEDRSWTGELFF.

With respect to this clonotype: A much larger clone lies one base from this, so it may be a read error. The V gene is TRBV15, the J gene TRBJ2-1, with TRBD1 matching 8 bases. Per the germline V gene, CDR1 is LNHNV and CDR2 is YYDKDF (reference sequence). This CDR3 region has 16 residues. The CDR3 region is CTTRTTQGASYNEQFF. The CDR3 nucleotides are TGTACCACCCGTACGACGCAGGGGGCCTCCTACAATGAGCAGTTCTTC.

This clonotype came up many times. This chain's CDR3 is CASSLEPGELFF. The CDR3 DNA reads as TGTGCCAGCAGCTTAGAACCCGGGGAGCTGTTTTTT. The rearrangement joins TRBV7-9 to TRBJ2-2; D unclear. V shed 1 base and J shed 6 bases, with 3 bases lying between them. CDR1 and CDR2 from the germline V gene are SEHNR and FQNEAQ (reference sequence). The CDR3 has 12 amino acids.

This chain links TRBV12-3 or TRBV12-4 with TRBJ2-1; 11 bases map to TRBD1. With 7 bases clipped from V and 4 bases from J, the junction kept 18 bases outside the gene matches. The CDR3 length is 19 residues. CDR3 sequence: CASIPGQGVFYREYNEQFF. DNA for the CDR3: TGTGCCAGCATCCCGGGACAGGGGGTATTTTACCGAGAATACAATGAGCAGTTCTTC.

This clonotype is classed as medium-sized. The V gene is TRBV12-3 or TRBV12-4, the J gene TRBJ2-7; D remains ambiguous. Trimming took 3 bases from V and 0 from J, leaving 9 bases between them. The CDR3 has 14 amino acids. The CDR3 spells CASSFTTSSYEQYF. CDR3 DNA sequence: TGTGCCAGCAGTTTCACGACAAGCTCCTACGAGCAGTACTTC.